What follows describes a single TCR beta chain. What it recognizes is unknown. The entry originates in a study of cytomegalovirus exposure and HLA in healthy donors. Overall study findings and caveats: In an earlier analysis, in approximately 570 donors, most V segments appeared productive either ~87% or ~30% of the time. Reported performance of the classifier showed diagnosis of cytomegalovirus status with high specificity and sensitivity. Excluded: some indistinguishable V segments such as TRBV6-2 and TRBV6-3.

Germline CDR1 LNHDA, CDR2 SQIVND (reference sequence). Losses at the gene ends were 1 base for V and 6 bases for J; bases not matched to a gene: 4. This CDR3 is 14 amino acids long. The PCR had 60 Vbeta and 13 Jbeta primers. The method was immunoSEQ multiplex PCR; TCRdb's version includes in-frame clones alone and lacks a portion of them. The table includes 150,000 to 200,000 clones, roughly 80% detected once. The chain carries TRBV19 and TRBJ1-1, with 8 bases that match TRBD1. Source material: PBMCs. The sequence came from a woman younger than 35 in good health and CMV-seropositive. The CDR3 DNA sequence: TGTGCCAGTAGTATAGCCACAGGGGGGTCTGAAGCTTTCTTT. It translates to CASSIATGGSEAFF.